The T cell receptor beta chain described here comes from a study of OX40 agonist ivuxolimab in advanced cancers. Study information: Ivuxolimab was delivered to patients intravenously every 2 weeks at doses spanning 0.01 to 10 mg/kg.

Germline CDR1 reads LGHNA; CDR2 reads YSLEER. This CDR3 is built from 18 residues. V gave up 0 bases and J gave up 1 base; unmatched junction bases: 9. Any history of autoimmune disease or systemic immunosuppression disqualified patients. Here immunoSEQ multiplex PCR was the method, and the copy in TCRdb shows in-frame clones only, minus some. This sample has roughly 76,000 clones, with less than 90% found just once. The clonotype originates from an adult with an advanced solid tumor such as melanoma, head and neck, liver or kidney cancer. The chain carries TRBV4-3 and TRBJ2-7; 10 bases are shared with TRBD1. Sample: CD4+ or CD8+ T cells sorted from blood, taken in a trial of the OX40 agonist ivuxolimab. CDR3 residues: CASSQDYLGQGWSYEQYF. CDR3 in DNA: TGCGCCAGCAGCCAAGATTACTTGGGACAGGGGTGGTCCTACGAGCAGTACTTC.